The rows below give T cell receptor beta chains drawn from one sample of a study of control samples from healthy donors and cancer patients. Produced via immunoSEQ multiplex PCR; TCRdb's table is partial and in-frame only. The sample includes tens of thousands of clones, around nine tenths of them seen just once. Sample: PBMCs. The source is a woman between 50 and 59 years old with colorectal cancer. Both conserved end residues are part of each CDR3. The size field is filled for only some rows; it gives once, few, many or a size class.

abundance: once
v_gene: TRBV18
CDR3aa: CASSPSSTGEGGNQPQHF

abundance: .
v_gene: TRBV7-2
CDR3aa: CASSPAARVSGANVLTF

abundance: .
v_gene: TRBV13
CDR3aa: CASSLGGFGGIQYF

abundance: .
v_gene: TRBV20-1
CDR3aa: CSASLRTSGRTDTQYF

abundance: .
v_gene: TRBV9
CDR3aa: CASSRDRGAYNEQFF

abundance: .
v_gene: TRBV4-3
CDR3aa: CASSLGSGANVLTF

abundance: .
v_gene: TRBV29-1
CDR3aa: CSVGGGGMMNTEAFF

abundance: .
v_gene: TRBV12-5
CDR3aa: CASGSVGGEETQYF

abundance: .
v_gene: TRBV9
CDR3aa: CASSVRPGMNTEAFF

abundance: .
v_gene: TRBV6-6
CDR3aa: CASSGQGTNEKLFF

abundance: .
v_gene: TRBV5-6
CDR3aa: CASSLNFFGQQAFF

abundance: .
v_gene: TRBV15
CDR3aa: CATSTGTGADTQYF

abundance: .
v_gene: TRBV18
CDR3aa: CASSPLDLGGTDTQYF

abundance: .
v_gene: TRBV18
CDR3aa: CASSPAGQIGQPQHF

abundance: .
v_gene: TRBV28
CDR3aa: CASTKSFRGNTIYF

abundance: .
v_gene: TRBV6-1
CDR3aa: CASSELEQNSPLHF

abundance: .
v_gene: TRBV10-1
CDR3aa: CASRGDGISTDTQYF

abundance: .
v_gene: TRBV3-1/TRBV3-2
CDR3aa: CASSPQFVNSGNTIYF

abundance: once
v_gene: TRBV19
CDR3aa: CASSLGQVQSYGYTF

abundance: few
v_gene: TRBV28
CDR3aa: CASTAWGSSPLHF

abundance: .
v_gene: TRBV7-3
CDR3aa: CASRGSGGSPGELFF

abundance: once
v_gene: TRBV7-2
CDR3aa: CASSLLSGAREQFF

abundance: .
v_gene: TRBV6-2/TRBV6-3
CDR3aa: CASGSGAAYNEQFF

abundance: few
v_gene: TRBV30
CDR3aa: CAWSSAGGNQPQHF

abundance: few
v_gene: TRBV3-1/TRBV3-2
CDR3aa: CASSQGITEQFF

abundance: .
v_gene: TRBV7-8
CDR3aa: CASSQSGGATGELFF

abundance: .
v_gene: TRBV5-1
CDR3aa: CASSSRSGLAGVTDTQYF

abundance: .
v_gene: TRBV6-4
CDR3aa: CASSDKDGTDTDTQYF

abundance: .
v_gene: TRBV11-3
CDR3aa: CASSEQAQRGATDTQYF

abundance: .
v_gene: TRBV24-1
CDR3aa: CATSDFGGGSDTQYF

abundance: .
v_gene: TRBV10-3
CDR3aa: CAISEAVNTEAFF

abundance: .
v_gene: TRBV6-5
CDR3aa: CASSYSGRGLFNEQFF

abundance: .
v_gene: TRBV6-2/TRBV6-3
CDR3aa: CASSYTGGASPYQETQYF

abundance: .
v_gene: TRBV27
CDR3aa: CASSFSVAGELFF

abundance: .
v_gene: TRBV18
CDR3aa: CASSPYKETQYF

abundance: .
v_gene: TRBV6-2/TRBV6-3
CDR3aa: CASSYGLGGDTQYF

abundance: .
v_gene: TRBV12-3/TRBV12-4
CDR3aa: CASSFAETQYF

abundance: .
v_gene: TRBV7-2
CDR3aa: CASSLVPQANSPLHF